The 29 T cell receptor beta chains below come from one sample, sequenced in a study of tumor-infiltrating lymphocytes in primary liver carcinoma. A constant-region primer primed TCR beta cDNA synthesis from roughly 500 ng of total RNA. For TCR beta, libraries were produced by three nested multiplex PCR rounds using slightly modified ARM-PCR. Both of the initial two PCR rounds ran for approximately 10 cycles and employed TRBV1-TRBV30 forward primers alongside a C-beta reverse primer. TCRdb reprocessed the multiplex PCR reads via MiXCR and lists one record per CDR3 protein. The data contain about 74,000 distinct CDR3 sequences, 60% to 75% of them singletons. Without any cell sorting, about 19-32 mg of bulk tissue yielded co-extracted RNA and DNA. Sequenced material: liver tumor tissue from sampling region 4. Subset noted: tumor region T4, right-lateral pole. The receptor source for this set is a man in his forties with primary liver carcinoma and hepatitis B virus infection.

The rearrangement joins TRBV7-8 to TRBJ2-5, with 9 bases fitting TRBD1. Germline V lookup: CDR1 SGHVS, CDR2 FQNEAQ. The junction had 13 bases not matched to a gene; V was cut back by 4 bases and J by 4 bases. This CDR3 comprises 17 residues. CDR3 protein: CASSYLPGQGMRETQYF. Written as DNA, the CDR3 is TGTGCCAGCAGCTACCTCCCGGGACAGGGAATGCGAGAGACCCAGTACTTC.

On this clonotype itself: An end of the junction differs from the germline gene, which may be a read error. This chain connects TRBV6-5 to TRBJ2-1, with a tentative D call TRBD2 (5 bases). This CDR3 spans 15 amino acids. CDR1 MNHEY and CDR2 SVGAGI come from the germline V gene. CDR3 sequence reads: CASIARESSYNEQLF. As DNA, the CDR3 is TGTGCCAGCATCGCGAGGGAGAGCTCCTACAATGAGCAGCTCTTC.

About this clonotype itself: At one end the junction does not follow the germline gene, possibly because of a read error. The chain has TRBV28 and TRBJ2-3; possibly TRBD2 for D (7 bases). Germline CDR1 MDHEN, CDR2 SYDVKM. The CDR3 extends over 15 amino acids. Here the CDR3 reads CANSSHGVREGVQYF. The CDR3 nucleotides read TGTGCCAACAGTTCCCACGGAGTTAGGGAGGGGGTTCAGTATTTT.

This clonotype was observed a few times. A much larger clone differs from this one at a single base, so this may be a read error. V usage is TRBV12-3 or TRBV12-4 and J usage is TRBJ2-7, with 8 bases aligning to TRBD2. The CDR3 contains 14 residues. The V gene end was trimmed by 9 bases and the J gene end by 3 bases; junction bases not matched to a gene: 10. DNA for the CDR3: TGTGCCAGTCAACTTCGGGGGGGGGTCTACGAGCAGTACTTC. As protein: CASQLRGGVYEQYF.

Points on this clonotype: The missing conserved phenylalanine or tryptophan at the end of this CDR3 makes a read error likely. The DNA is left out, because the CDR3 cannot be placed on it with certainty; the CDR3 is given as TCRdb lists it. The gene calls are TRBV29-1 and TRBJ2-2; no DNA check was done on the table's D call, TRBD2. The CDR3 contains 17 residues when both ends are counted. Germline V gene data show CDR1 as SQVTM and CDR2 as ANQGSEA. CDR3 sequence reads: CSVLAGGPAAYTGEVLS.

To note about this clonotype: Its ends do not fully match the called genes, so a read error is possible. The V gene is TRBV4-1, the J gene TRBJ2-3; D not certain. The germline V gene has CDR1 MGHRA and CDR2 YSYEKL. This CDR3 has 18 residues. CDR3 region: CVSSQDGDAGESTDTQYF. In nucleotides, the CDR3 is TGCGTCAGCAGCCAAGATGGGGATGCAGGAGAGAGCACAGATACGCAGTATTTT.

For this clonotype: Germline and junction disagree at one end, which may indicate a read error. The chain recombines TRBV29-1 with TRBJ2-5, with 7 bases fitting TRBD2. In germline, CDR1 is SQVTM, CDR2 ANQGSEA. The CDR3 consists of 14 residues. The CDR3 here is CIVRGSGTSKTQYF. The CDR3 DNA reads TGCATCGTTCGAGGGAGCGGGACTTCAAAGACCCAGTACTTC.

Of note for this clonotype: The junction and the germline gene differ at one end; a read error may be behind it. The chain couples TRBV14 to TRBJ1-1; D unresolved. Germline values: CDR1 SGHDN, CDR2 FVKESK. The CDR3 has 16 residues. CDR3 nucleotide sequence: TGTGTCAGCAGCCACCTCGTGAGGGTAGAGGACACTGAAGCTTTCTTT. It encodes CVSSHLVRVEDTEAFF.

As regards this clonotype: A junction end diverges from the germline sequence, so it may reflect a read error. The V and J genes are TRBV11-1 and TRBJ2-1; D not resolved. Germline CDR1 is SGHAT and CDR2 is FQDESV (reference sequence). The length of the CDR3 is 13 residues. CDR3 sequence: CASSLGQANKQFF. CDR3 bases: TGTGCTAGCAGCTTAGGCCAGGCAAATAAGCAGTTCTTC.

Concerning this clonotype: Being one base from a much bigger clone, this may be a read error. The chain employs TRBV12-3 or TRBV12-4 and TRBJ1-5; tentatively, D is TRBD1 (6 bases). Trimming cost V 3 bases and J 2 bases, with 17 bases left between them. This CDR3 contains 17 residues. Written as DNA, the CDR3 is TGTGCCAGCAGTTTCTCGGGGGGGGCTGTTGGCAATCAGCCCCAGCATTTT. Encoded protein: CASSFSGGAVGNQPQHF.

As regards this clonotype: Because the CDR3 is missing its conserved closing phenylalanine or tryptophan, this is likely a read error. This chain joins TRBV6-1 and TRBJ2-7; 8 nucleotides align to TRBD1. CDR3 size: 13 residues. J gave up 3 bases and V 6 bases, and 4 bases lay outside the gene matches. Germline loops: CDR1 MNHNS, CDR2 SASEGT. CDR3 in DNA: TGTGCCAGCAGGACAGGGGTAGGCTACGAGCAGTACATC. Amino acid sequence: CASRTGVGYEQYI.

This clonotype was found once. It is likely a read error, because the conserved phenylalanine at the end of the CDR3 is missing. The chain carries TRBV6-2 or TRBV6-3 and TRBJ2-7, with 7 bases fitting TRBD2. The V and J ends lost 4 bases and 10 bases, in that order; junction bases with no gene match: 13. CDR1 and CDR2 from the germline V gene are MNHEY and SVGEGT. The CDR3 contains 14 residues. As DNA, the CDR3 is TGTGCCAGCAGTTTCTCGCGGGAGTCCTATGAACAGTACTAC. Its translation is CASSFSRESYEQYY.

This chain uses TRBV11-2 with TRBJ2-2, with D unresolved. V lost 5 bases and J lost 1, with 5 bases in between. Germline V gene data show CDR1 as SGHAT and CDR2 as FQNNGV. This CDR3 spans 13 amino acids. The chain's CDR3 is CASSPGNTGELFF. The CDR3 DNA reads as TGTGCCAGCAGCCCAGGGAACACCGGGGAGCTGTTTTTT.

This clonotype is deemed medium-sized. The rearrangement joins TRBV6-5 to TRBJ2-3; no firm D call. The germline gives CDR1 MNHEY, CDR2 SVGAGI. CDR3 length: 13 amino acids. V shed 4 bases and J shed 4 bases, with 9 bases lying between them. CDR3 protein: CASSSQAPDTQYF. The DNA for the CDR3 is TGTGCCAGCAGTTCCCAGGCTCCAGATACGCAGTATTTT.

As concerns this clonotype: In this CDR3 the conserved last residue, phenylalanine or tryptophan, is missing, so a read error is likely. It is unclear where the CDR3 begins or ends on the DNA, so no DNA is shown, and the CDR3 is as TCRdb lists it. CDR3 sequence: CSAQKLTREGETFY. The J gene is TRBJ1-1, the V gene TRBV29-1; TRBD1 reflects the table's D call only, with no check against the DNA. Germline V gene sequence: CDR1 SQVTM, CDR2 ANQGSEA. From its first to its last residue, the CDR3 has 14 amino acids.

The CDR3 DNA follows: TGTGCCAGTTCGTCCCCAGAGGGAAGGGGGGCCAACGTCCTGACTTTC. Amino acid sequence: CASSSPEGRGANVLTF. The chain has TRBV19 and TRBJ2-6, with a possible D match to TRBD2 (5 bases). The CDR3 length is 16 residues. Germline V gives CDR1 LNHDA, CDR2 SQIVND (reference sequence). Trimming removed 8 bases from V and 4 bases from J, with 18 bases in between.

A note on this clonotype: As the CDR3 is not closed by the conserved phenylalanine or tryptophan, this likely results from a read error. The genes are TRBV20-1 and TRBJ1-5; D is undetermined. From germline, CDR1 is DFQATT and CDR2 SNEGSKA (reference sequence). V dropped 1 base and J dropped 1 base, with 20 bases sitting between them. This CDR3 spans 18 amino acids. This chain's CDR3 is CSARVPNPYPGSNQPQHY. In nucleotides, the CDR3 is TGCAGTGCTAGAGTGCCGAACCCTTATCCGGGGAGCAATCAGCCCCAGCATTAT.

The rearrangement uses TRBV29-1 and TRBJ2-1, with 7 nucleotides matching TRBD2. Per the germline V gene, CDR1 is SQVTM and CDR2 is ANQGSEA. The CDR3 length is 14 residues. CDR3 nucleotides: TGCAACTTTGGCGCTAGCGGATACTACAATGAGCAGTTCTTC. It codes for CNFGASGYYNEQFF.

This clonotype was counted only a few times. Possible read error: a much larger clone is one base away. The chain is built from TRBV6-5 and TRBJ2-7, with D unclear. V was clipped by 8 bases and J by 2 bases, with 13 bases between them. The germline gives CDR1 MNHEY, CDR2 SVGAGI. This CDR3 region has 13 residues. CDR3 sequence: CASWTRGTYEQYF. CDR3 bases: TGTGCCAGCTGGACGCGAGGAACCTACGAGCAGTACTTC.

About this clonotype: Being one base from a much bigger clone, this may be a read error. The chain carries TRBV24-1 and TRBJ2-3, with D perhaps TRBD1 (5 bases). Per the germline V gene, CDR1 is KGHDR and CDR2 is SFDVKD. The CDR3 has 15 amino acids. CDR3 in DNA: TGTGCCATCAGTGGCACGACAGTCTCCCAGGGTACGCAGTATTTT. Protein product: CAISGTTVSQGTQYF.

The CDR3 nucleotides read TGTGCCAGCAGTCCCCTCGTAAGGACAGATACGCAGTATTTT. It codes for CASSPLVRTDTQYF. The chain combines TRBV12-3 or TRBV12-4 with TRBJ2-3; no reliable D call. With 5 bases removed from V and 3 bases from J, the gap between germline ends came to 12 bases. There are 14 residues in the CDR3.

About this clonotype itself: Sequence at one end of the junction differs from germline and may be a read error. The V call is TRBV6-5, the J call TRBJ2-6; a weak D match, TRBD1 (5 bases). CDR1 MNHEY and CDR2 SVGAGI come from the germline V gene. The CDR3 runs to 18 residues. CDR3 DNA: TGTGCCAGCAGTCTTTGGATAGGGGTGAAAGCTGGGGCCAACGTTCTGACTTTC. It yields the protein CASSLWIGVKAGANVLTF.

The chain has TRBV6-1 and TRBJ2-1; D call uncertain. In germline, CDR1 is MNHNS, CDR2 SASEGT. The germline V and J ends were trimmed by 8 bases and 0 bases, with 17 bases remaining between them. The CDR3 runs 16 residues. CDR3 amino acids: CASAKSGLSSYNEQFF. The CDR3 DNA reads TGTGCCAGCGCCAAGAGTGGGCTTAGCTCCTACAATGAGCAGTTCTTC.

This clonotype was recorded many times. The rearrangement joins TRBV2 to TRBJ1-2, with 9 bases fitting TRBD1. The ends lost 8 bases at V and 4 bases at J; junction bases unmatched: 5. CDR1 and CDR2 from the germline V gene are SNHLY and FYNNEI. The CDR3 extends over 13 amino acids. CDR3 residues: CASRGTGSYGYTF. The CDR3, as DNA: TGTGCCAGCCGAGGGACAGGGAGCTATGGCTACACCTTC. Drawing the rest from reference TRBV2 and TRBJ1-2, the complete variable domain is EPEVTQTPSHQVTQMGQEVILRCVPISNHLYFYWYRQILGQKVEFLVSFYNNEISEKSEIFDDQFSVERPDGSNFTLKIRSTKLEDSAMYFCASRGTGSYGYTFGSGTRLTVV.

This clonotype was recorded once. A read error is likely, as this CDR3 ends without the conserved phenylalanine or tryptophan. This chain joins TRBV5-5 and TRBJ1-2; D gene ambiguous. The length of the CDR3 is 14 residues. CDR1 is SGHKS and CDR2 is YYEKEE in the germline V gene (reference sequence). In DNA form, the CDR3 reads TGTGCCAGTAGCTTGGAAGTCGCGAACTATGGCTACACCATC. The encoded protein is CASSLEVANYGYTI.

Notes on this clonotype: The junction differs from germline at one of its ends, possibly a read error. The rearrangement links TRBV4-1 to TRBJ2-3; weak D call: TRBD2 (6 bases). The CDR3 contains 15 residues. CDR1 MGHRA and CDR2 YSYEKL come from the germline V gene. Here the CDR3 reads CASSHDILALDTKYF. CDR3 sequence (DNA): TGCGCCAGCAGCCATGATATACTAGCTTTGGATACGAAGTATTTT.

The V call is TRBV19, the J call TRBJ2-1; possible D gene TRBD2, 6 bases. The CDR3 consists of 13 residues. CDR1 is LNHDA and CDR2 is SQIVND in the germline V gene (reference sequence). The ends were cut back, 5 bases at V and 4 bases at J, with 9 bases in the middle. CDR3 in amino acids: CASSPGTYNEQFF. CDR3 DNA sequence: TGTGCCAGTAGTCCTGGGACTTACAATGAGCAGTTCTTC.

This chain uses TRBV11-2 with TRBJ2-5, with D perhaps TRBD2 (5 bases). Trimming pared 1 base from V and 2 bases from J, leaving 17 bases between. Germline V gives CDR1 SGHAT, CDR2 FQNNGV. CDR3 length: 17 amino acids. The CDR3 is CASSLASGGSRQETQYF. The CDR3 DNA sequence: TGTGCCAGCAGCTTAGCTAGTGGAGGCAGTCGGCAAGAGACCCAGTACTTC.

This clonotype qualifies as medium-sized. The chain has TRBV11-2 and TRBJ2-7; D not certain. Germline loops: CDR1 SGHAT, CDR2 FQNNGV. Trimming left V 0 bases short and J 7 bases short, with 7 bases between. The CDR3 covers 12 residues. CDR3 sequence (DNA): TGTGCCAGCAGCTTAGATCGGCGTGAGCAGTACTTC. Translating it yields CASSLDRREQYF.